What follows are 30 T cell receptor beta chains derived from one specimen sequenced in a study of graft-versus-host responses after intestinal transplantation (dated by TCRdb to the early 2020s). The library was made by the immunoSEQ multiplex PCR assay. TCRdb provides this immuneACCESS table in a form limited to in-frame rearrangements. Some clones are lacking; in checked studies, under half of them reflect an unresolved V gene, and why the rest are absent is not known. Here the sample has about 88,000 clones; approximately 94% occur a single time. More than 0.15% of the sample lies in the top ten. These receptors lack a known antigen. This sample's time point label indicates: cells obtained before transplantation from donor or recipient. Sequenced here: unstimulated CD4+ T cells sorted from spleen or lymph node cells, sampled before transplant. The source is a human donor who was the organ donor for an intestinal transplant.

The V call is TRBV28, the J call TRBJ1-2; D is undetermined. The CDR3 contains 16 residues. Looked up from germline, CDR1 is MDHEN and CDR2 is SYDVKM. V was clipped by 5 bases and J by 2 bases, with 18 bases between them. CDR3 sequence: CASSLRYRGPNYGYTF. CDR3 sequence (DNA): TGTGCCAGCAGTCTTCGATATCGCGGTCCCAACTATGGCTACACCTTC.

This clone appeared a single time. The rearrangement links TRBV6-5 to TRBJ1-5; no definite D call. CDR1 and CDR2 (germline): MNHEY, SVGAGI. The germline V and J ends were trimmed by 3 bases and 3 bases, with 6 bases remaining between them. The CDR3 consists of 13 residues. The CDR3 nucleotides read TGTGCCAGCAGTTATAGACCCAATCAGCCCCAGCATTTT. It translates to CASSYRPNQPQHF.

The chain uses TRBV7-9 and TRBJ2-5; possibly TRBD2 for D (6 bases). This CDR3 is built from 14 residues. V dropped 4 bases and J dropped 3 bases, with 12 bases sitting between them. Germline-derived CDR1 and CDR2 are SEHNR and FQNEAQ (reference sequence). The CDR3 reads CASSSTGTEETQYF. The CDR3 DNA is TGTGCCAGCAGCTCGACCGGGACTGAAGAGACCCAGTACTTC.

CDR3 sequence: CSGARPPEAFF. CDR3 in DNA: TGCAGCGGTGCTCGACCTCCTGAAGCTTTCTTT. V gene TRBV29-1 combines with J gene TRBJ1-1, with unresolved D. Germline loops: CDR1 SQVTM, CDR2 ANQGSEA. Trimming left V 7 bases short and J 6 bases short, with 12 bases between. The CDR3 loop spans 11 amino acids.

The chain has TRBV9 and TRBJ1-3; D not resolved. Germline V lookup: CDR1 SGDLS, CDR2 YYNGEE. The V gene lost 5 bases and the J gene lost 0 bases, with 9 bases spanning the gap. The CDR3 totals 14 residues. CDR3 amino acids: CASSREISGNTIYF. The CDR3 DNA reads TGTGCCAGCAGTCGAGAGATCTCTGGAAACACCATATATTTT.

This sequence joins TRBV7-2 and TRBJ1-1, with D possibly matching TRBD1 (6 bases). The CDR3 contains 13 residues. Germline V gives CDR1 SGHTA, CDR2 FQGNSA. The V gene lost 6 bases and the J gene lost 7 bases, with 15 bases spanning the gap. For the CDR3, the DNA is TGTGCCAGCAGTTTCCAGGGGATTAGTGAAGCTTTCTTT. It specifies CASSFQGISEAFF.

The chain combines TRBV7-2 with TRBJ2-1; D unresolved. CDR1 is SGHTA and CDR2 is FQGNSA in the germline V gene. This CDR3 is 13 amino acids long. V dropped 0 bases and J dropped 9 bases, with 9 bases sitting between them. The DNA of the CDR3 is TGTGCCAGCAGCTTAGCCCCGACGGTTGAGCAGTTCTTC. The encoded protein is CASSLAPTVEQFF.

The V call is TRBV2, the J call TRBJ1-2, with D perhaps TRBD1 (5 bases). The CDR3 has 12 amino acids. CDR1 and CDR2 from the germline V gene are SNHLY and FYNNEI. The V gene lost 1 base and the J gene lost 7 bases, with 7 bases spanning the gap. The CDR3 DNA sequence: TGTGCCAGCAGTGAAGGGGGCTCTGGCTACACCTTC. This codes for CASSEGGSGYTF.

The chain uses TRBV6-5 and TRBJ1-2; TRBD1 matches 7 bases. CDR1 is MNHEY, CDR2 SVGAGI, per germline. Trimming cost V 6 bases and J 8 bases; bases outside gene matches: 12. The CDR3 length is 14 residues. CDR3 in DNA: TGTGCCAGCAGCCGGGGTGGGACAGCCTCGGGCTACACCTTC. Translation gives CASSRGGTASGYTF.

The chain employs TRBV18 and TRBJ1-1; D perhaps matches TRBD1 (6 bases). The CDR3 totals 18 residues. Germline CDR1 reads KGHSH; CDR2 reads LQKENI. Between the trimmed V and J ends, which lost 1 base and 7 bases, there was a span of 25 bases. CDR3 sequence: CASSPRFSSIGGPHEAFF. CDR3 in DNA: TGTGCCAGCTCACCACGTTTTTCGTCCATTGGGGGGCCTCATGAAGCTTTCTTT.

The V gene is TRBV10-3, the J gene TRBJ1-1; unclear D gene. Trimming cost V 0 bases and J 2 bases, with 10 bases left between them. The CDR3 runs to 15 residues. Germline V CDR1 and CDR2: ENHRY, SYGVKD. Here the CDR3 DNA reads TGTGCCATCAGTGAGTCGAGTGGGGTTAACACTGAAGCTTTCTTT. It translates to CAISESSGVNTEAFF.

V is TRBV18 and J is TRBJ1-2; no clear D. The CDR3 consists of 13 residues. Germline assignment: CDR1 KGHSH and CDR2 LQKENI. Trimming stripped 2 bases from V and 8 bases from J, with 12 bases between. CDR3 sequence reads: CASSPLMVEGYTF. CDR3 DNA sequence: TGTGCCAGCTCACCATTGATGGTTGAGGGCTACACCTTC.

The chain joins TRBV5-4 to TRBJ1-1; perhaps TRBD1 as D (6 bases). V lost 7 bases and J lost 0, with 13 bases in between. The CDR3 totals 14 residues. In germline, CDR1 is SGHNT, CDR2 YYREEE (reference sequence). CDR3 amino acids: CASSRTEMNTEAFF. The CDR3 region has the DNA TGTGCCAGCTCCCGGACAGAAATGAACACTGAAGCTTTCTTT.

The gene calls are TRBV10-3 and TRBJ1-5; D is unresolved. CDR3 length: 16 amino acids. V lost 1 base and J lost 7, with 17 bases in between. Germline-derived CDR1 and CDR2 are ENHRY and SYGVKD. CDR3 in amino acids: CAISEWEAGVEQPQHF. The CDR3 nucleotides read TGTGCCATCAGTGAGTGGGAGGCAGGCGTGGAGCAGCCCCAGCATTTT.

This chain joins TRBV30 and TRBJ1-1, with 11 bases matching TRBD1. V gave up 0 bases and J gave up 5 bases; unmatched junction bases: 5. The CDR3 totals 15 residues. In germline, CDR1 is GTSNPN, CDR2 SVGIG (reference sequence). The CDR3 reads CAWSVPGTGGTEAFF. The CDR3 bases are TGTGCCTGGAGTGTACCCGGGACAGGGGGAACTGAAGCTTTCTTT.

This chain uses TRBV19 with TRBJ1-2, with unresolved D. The germline V gene has CDR1 LNHDA and CDR2 SQIVND (reference sequence). V was pared by 7 bases and J by 4 bases, with 13 bases between. The CDR3 sequence is 13 residues long. The CDR3 here is CASMPRGAYGYTF. The CDR3 bases are TGTGCCAGTATGCCCCGGGGAGCCTATGGCTACACCTTC.

The rearrangement joins TRBV18 to TRBJ2-3, with 7 bases fitting TRBD2. V lost 8 bases, J lost 1 base, and 6 bases stayed unmatched. The CDR3 consists of 14 residues. From germline, CDR1 is KGHSH and CDR2 LQKENI. CDR3 loop: CASVASGRTDTQYF. The CDR3 DNA reads as TGTGCCAGCGTGGCTAGCGGACGCACAGATACGCAGTATTTT.

The chain recombines TRBV7-9 with TRBJ1-1; a possible D gene is TRBD1 (5 bases). The CDR3 is made up of 13 amino acids. The germline CDR1 and CDR2 sequences are SEHNR and FQNEAQ (reference sequence). V was shortened by 5 bases and J by 6 bases, with 13 bases between the two germline ends. The CDR3 DNA follows: TGTGCCAGCAGCCAAGTGGGGGATGCTGAAGCTTTCTTT. It codes for CASSQVGDAEAFF.

This rearrangement joins TRBV7-8 to TRBJ2-1; 8 nucleotides align to TRBD2. The V segment lost 5 bases and the J segment 10 bases; nucleotides outside the gene matches: 10. The CDR3 runs to 14 residues. Germline CDR1 and CDR2: SGHVS and FQNEAQ. CDR3 bases: TGTGCCAGCAGCGCGACGGGACTAGTAGGAGAGCAGTTCTTC. It codes for CASSATGLVGEQFF.

The CDR3 sequence: CATSRDVSADTQYF. The CDR3 DNA reads as TGTGCCACCAGCAGAGATGTCTCGGCTGATACGCAGTATTTT. The V gene is TRBV15, the J gene TRBJ2-3; D is unclear. Trimming removed 0 bases from V and 6 bases from J, with 10 bases in between. Germline-derived CDR1 and CDR2 are LNHNV and YYDKDF (reference sequence). The CDR3 has 14 residues. Filled out from reference TRBV15 and TRBJ2-3, the complete variable domain reads DAMVIQNPRYQVTQFGKPVTLSCSQTLNHNVMYWYQQKSSQAPKLLFHYYDKDFNNEADTPDNFQSRRPNTSFCFLDIRSPGLGDTAMYLCATSRDVSADTQYFGPGTRLTVL.

This clone was detected once. This chain uses TRBV11-3 with TRBJ2-1; TRBD1 might be the D (6 bases). V was pared by 0 bases and J by 7 bases, with 13 bases between. Germline assignment: CDR1 SGHNT and CDR2 YENEEA. This CDR3 is built from 15 residues. The CDR3 is CASSLEGAPTNEQFF. The CDR3 coding sequence is TGTGCCAGCAGCTTAGAGGGGGCGCCGACGAATGAGCAGTTCTTC.

CDR3 sequence reads: CASSLTSAGGPTDTQYF. CDR3 nucleotide sequence: TGTGCCAGCAGCTTAACGTCGGCAGGGGGCCCCACAGATACGCAGTATTTT. The chain recombines TRBV7-3 with TRBJ2-3; 8 nucleotides align to TRBD1. This CDR3 has 17 residues. In germline, CDR1 is SGHTA, CDR2 FQGTGA. V lost 0 bases to trimming and J lost 2 bases; unmatched junction nucleotides: 7.

For this clone: The same CDR3 also results from other DNA sequences found in this sample. The CDR3 bases are TGTGCCAGCAGTTACGTCGTGGACAGTAATTCACCCCTCCACTTT. Amino acids: CASSYVVDSNSPLHF. The V call is TRBV6-5, the J call TRBJ1-6; perhaps TRBD1 as D (6 bases). CDR3 size: 15 residues. The germline V gene encodes CDR1 MNHEY and CDR2 SVGAGI. V lost 2 bases to trimming and J lost 6 bases, with 11 bases between them.

The V and J genes are TRBV19 and TRBJ1-5, with a tentative D call TRBD1 (6 bases). The CDR3 is 14 amino acids. Germline values: CDR1 LNHDA, CDR2 SQIVND (reference sequence). V gave up 6 bases and J gave up 15 bases, with 24 bases separating them. The CDR3 reads CASSIIGGGLPTHF. DNA for the CDR3: TGTGCCAGTAGCATTATAGGAGGGGGGTTGCCCACGCATTTT.

The CDR3 sequence is CASSFSGGPSTDTQYF. The CDR3 DNA follows: TGCGCCAGCAGCTTTAGCGGGGGGCCTAGCACAGATACGCAGTATTTT. This chain links TRBV5-1 with TRBJ2-3, with 10 bases matching TRBD2. V shed 2 bases, J shed 0 bases, and the junction held 3 bases outside the gene matches. The CDR3 has 16 residues. CDR1 is SGHRS, CDR2 YFSETQ, per germline.

A single count supports this clone. V usage is TRBV15 and J usage is TRBJ2-1; 9 bases are a match to TRBD1. The CDR3 is 17 amino acids. Germline V gene lookup returns CDR1 LNHNV and CDR2 YYDKDF (reference sequence). The V and J ends lost 1 base and 5 bases, in that order; junction bases with no gene match: 9. The CDR3 reads CATSRAPGTGSDNEQFF. As DNA, the CDR3 is TGTGCCACCAGCAGAGCCCCAGGGACAGGGTCCGACAATGAGCAGTTCTTC.

The chain has TRBV9 and TRBJ2-7; the D is unclear. The CDR3 consists of 18 residues. The V end was cut by 0 bases, the J end by 0 bases, with 19 bases between. Germline CDR1 SGDLS, CDR2 YYNGEE. CDR3 bases: TGTGCCAGCAGCGTAGCCCCCAGTTCGGCAGGCATCTCCTACGAGCAGTACTTC. Amino acid sequence: CASSVAPSSAGISYEQYF. Based on the CDR3 plus reference TRBV9 and TRBJ2-7, the full variable domain is DSGVTQTPKHLITATGQRVTLRCSPRSGDLSVYWYQQSLDQGLQFLIQYYNGEERAKGNILERFSAQQFPDLHSELNLSSLELGDSALYFCASSVAPSSAGISYEQYFGPGTRLTVT.

This chain links TRBV28 with TRBJ1-2, with TRBD1 identical over 8 bases. CDR1 and CDR2 from the germline V gene are MDHEN and SYDVKM. The CDR3 is made up of 14 amino acids. V lost 6 bases, J lost 10 bases, and 13 bases stayed unmatched. DNA for the CDR3: TGTGCCAGCAGCCCGACAGGGGTGGCGGGGGCCTACACCTTC. Amino acids: CASSPTGVAGAYTF.

V gene TRBV28 combines with J gene TRBJ1-6; TRBD1 matches at 7 bases. Germline CDR1 and CDR2: MDHEN and SYDVKM. This CDR3 region has 12 residues. The V and J ends lost 11 bases and 4 bases, in that order; junction bases with no gene match: 2. CDR3 sequence (DNA): TGTGCCCTGGGACAGTATAATTCACCCCTCCACTTT. Its translation is CALGQYNSPLHF. Full variable domain (missing parts from reference TRBV28 and TRBJ1-6): DVKVTQSSRYLVKRTGEKVFLECVQDMDHENMFWYRQDPGLGLRLIYFSYDVKMKEKGDIPEGYSVSREKKERFSLILESASTNQTSMYLCALGQYNSPLHFGNGTRLTVT.

This clone showed up just once. This rearrangement joins TRBV6-6 to TRBJ1-2, with D hard to call. The CDR3 is 14 residues long. CDR1 is MNHNY, CDR2 SVGAGI, per germline (reference sequence). The V end lost 8 bases, the J end lost 1 base, and 14 bases lay between the germline ends. The CDR3 protein is CASSPGEINYGYTF. The CDR3 coding sequence is TGTGCCAGCTCCCCCGGGGAGATTAACTATGGCTACACCTTC.